This record looks at one T cell receptor (beta chain) sequence and its context. The antigen is not known. The data belong to a study of Ad26.COV2.S vaccination and SARS-CoV-2 variants. Findings and limits, study-wide: People who got the vaccine had more spike-specific TCR breadth than people who got placebo. From the TCR breadth and depth analyses, total T cell responses may have been underestimated. Recipients of either vaccine or placebo displayed similar breadth of non-spike TCRs.

Trimming pared 0 bases from V and 9 bases from J, leaving 12 bases between. The CDR3 has 15 residues. CDR1 is LGHNA and CDR2 is YNFKEQ in the germline V gene. The treatment denotes: roughly 18 received Ad26.COV2.S at low or high dose, single or two shots; 5 received placebo; per-sample allocation not given. Day 63 after the first injection of vaccine or placebo was the sampling time. The table came from immunoSEQ multiplex PCR; TCRdb's copy has only in-frame clones and leaves some out. The sample lists 380,000 or so clones, approximately 90% occurring once. The starting material was peripheral blood, obtained in a trial of Ad26.COV2.S vaccine versus placebo. The sequence derives from a person between 18 and 59 years old who received the Ad26.COV2.S COVID-19 vaccine or a placebo. The V and J genes are TRBV4-2 and TRBJ1-6; the D is unclear. The DNA for the CDR3 is TGTGCCAGCAGCCAAGAGTTTGGCAGTCCTTCACCCCTCCACTTT. Its protein is CASSQEFGSPSPLHF.